These 21 T cell receptor beta chains were all obtained from the same sample, sequenced in a study of blood T cells in healthy people across ages. Primers used in a second PCR of roughly 6 to 11 cycles were a sample-barcoded 5' primer and a J-beta primer mix. TCRdb reanalysed the 5' RACE reads using MiXCR and keeps one entry per CDR3 protein. The data hold over 1,500,000 distinct CDR3 sequences, with less than 50% observed a single time. Sample: blood. Every receptor here comes from a woman aged 40-49 years in good health.

The chain recombines TRBV4-1 with TRBJ1-1; 8 bases map to TRBD1. After removal of 0 bases from V and 1 base from J, the junction contained 7 bases not matched to a gene. The CDR3 extends over 17 amino acids. Germline CDR1 MGHRA, CDR2 YSYEKL. CDR3 in DNA: TGCGCCAGCAGCCAAGAACGGACAGGGTCCAGGAACACTGAAGCTTTCTTT. Translation: CASSQERTGSRNTEAFF.

About this clonotype itself: A read error may account for a junction end that differs from germline. This chain uses TRBV6-2 or TRBV6-3 with TRBJ2-1; 7 bases are a match to TRBD1. Per germline, CDR1 MNHEY and CDR2 SVGEGT. The CDR3 has 19 amino acids. CDR3 region: CASSYSGGAAGGHYKEQFF. CDR3 in DNA: TGTGCCAGCAGTTACTCCGGCGGCGCGGCAGGGGGACACTACAAGGAGCAGTTCTTC.

The rearrangement links TRBV20-1 to TRBJ2-3; either TRBD1 or TRBD2 may supply D (6 bases each). The CDR3 spans 15 residues. CDR1 is DFQATT, CDR2 SNEGSKA, per germline (reference sequence). Trimming stripped 5 bases from V and 2 bases from J, with 17 bases between. For the CDR3, the DNA is TGCAGTGCTCCCCGGAAGGGGGAGGTCACAGATACGCAGTATTTT. As protein: CSAPRKGEVTDTQYF.

This clonotype has a handful of counts. The chain is built from TRBV3-1 and TRBJ2-1; the match to TRBD2 covers 9 bases. The CDR3 is made up of 14 amino acids. J gave up 15 bases and V 3 bases, and 12 bases lay outside the gene matches. Germline V gives CDR1 LGHDT, CDR2 YNNKEL (reference sequence). CDR3 residues: CASSHGRPGTSSFF. For the CDR3, the DNA is TGTGCCAGCAGCCACGGACGACCCGGGACTAGCTCGTTCTTC.

The J gene is TRBJ1-6, the V gene TRBV28, with a possible D match to TRBD1 (5 bases). The CDR3 consists of 13 residues. V dropped 6 bases and J dropped 9 bases, with 12 bases sitting between them. CDR1 is MDHEN, CDR2 SYDVKM, per germline. Written as DNA, the CDR3 is TGTGCCAGCAGGGTACAGGTTGGTTCACCCCTCCACTTT. Protein product: CASRVQVGSPLHF.

The chain couples TRBV20-1 to TRBJ2-1; no definite D call. CDR1 DFQATT and CDR2 SNEGSKA come from the germline V gene (reference sequence). V was trimmed by 5 bases and J by 8 bases, leaving 7 bases between them. The CDR3 has 10 residues. CDR3: CSALKYEQFF. The CDR3 coding sequence is TGCAGTGCTTTGAAATATGAGCAGTTCTTC.

This clonotype was recorded a few times. The chain joins TRBV28 to TRBJ2-7; 9 bases are shared with TRBD2. Germline V gene sequence: CDR1 MDHEN, CDR2 SYDVKM. Trimming at V came to 2 bases and at J to 6 bases, leaving 11 bases not matched to a gene. This CDR3 region has 16 residues. CDR3 bases: TGTGCCAGCAGTTTAGGGGTAGCGGGGGTTCAGTCCGAGCAGTACTTC. Its translation is CASSLGVAGVQSEQYF.

The J gene is TRBJ2-2, the V gene TRBV6-2 or TRBV6-3, with D unresolved. The V end was cut by 0 bases, the J end by 6 bases, with 8 bases between. Germline V gives CDR1 MNHEY, CDR2 SVGEGT. The CDR3 sequence is 14 residues long. The CDR3 coding sequence is TGTGCCAGCAGTTACTCGAGGTGGCCCGGGGAGCTGTTTTTT. It yields the protein CASSYSRWPGELFF.

This clonotype was observed a few times. This chain links TRBV9 with TRBJ2-2, with 7 bases that match TRBD1. The CDR3 sequence is 15 residues long. Germline CDR1 and CDR2: SGDLS and YYNGEE. V gave up 4 bases and J gave up 1 base; unmatched junction bases: 4. The CDR3 nucleotides are TGTGCCAGCAGCCCGGGGACAGTGAACACCGGGGAGCTGTTTTTT. Amino acid sequence: CASSPGTVNTGELFF.

The chain employs TRBV27 and TRBJ1-6; possibly TRBD1 for D (5 bases). Trimming pared 3 bases from V and 6 bases from J, leaving 6 bases between. Per germline, CDR1 MNHEY and CDR2 SMNVEV (reference sequence). This CDR3 is 13 amino acids long. CDR3: CASSLGVNSPLHF. The CDR3 bases are TGTGCCAGCAGTTTGGGGGTTAATTCACCCCTCCACTTT.

This chain links TRBV28 with TRBJ2-5, with D tentatively TRBD1 or TRBD2 (5 bases each). The DNA matches TRBJ2-7 better at its end, which makes the J call doubtful. CDR3 length: 14 residues. Germline values: CDR1 MDHEN, CDR2 SYDVKM. In DNA form, the CDR3 reads TGTGCCAGCAGTCCGGGGCGGCGGTTCAACGAGCAGTACTTC. This sequence encodes CASSPGRRFNEQYF.

The chain has TRBV20-1 and TRBJ1-6, with no clear D. CDR3 size: 16 residues. Germline assignment: CDR1 DFQATT and CDR2 SNEGSKA (reference sequence). The ends were cut back, 1 base at V and 1 base at J, with 11 bases in the middle. CDR3 DNA: TGCAGTGCTAGAGCTAGGGCAGGATCCTATAATTCACCCCTCCACTTT. Translation: CSARARAGSYNSPLHF.

Worth noting for this clonotype: The CDR3 does not end in the conserved phenylalanine or tryptophan, so this is likely a read error. The V and J genes are TRBV10-3 and TRBJ2-7, with 8 bases that match TRBD1. This CDR3 comprises 17 residues. V lost 4 bases to trimming and J lost 2 bases; unmatched junction nucleotides: 13. Germline CDR1 is ENHRY and CDR2 is SYGVKD. This chain's CDR3 is CAISGSGGTGSAYEQYL. DNA for the CDR3: TGTGCCATCAGTGGGAGTGGAGGGACAGGATCCGCCTACGAGCAGTACTTG.

The chain uses TRBV29-1 and TRBJ2-3, with 10 bases that match TRBD1. Germline V gene lookup returns CDR1 SQVTM and CDR2 ANQGSEA. The CDR3 length is 17 residues. After removal of 2 bases from V and 4 bases from J, the junction contained 12 bases not matched to a gene. CDR3 sequence reads: CSVERGYDRGRPDTQYF. The CDR3 DNA reads as TGCAGCGTTGAAAGGGGGTACGACAGGGGGCGCCCAGATACGCAGTATTTT.

This clonotype occurred once. This rearrangement joins TRBV6-2 or TRBV6-3 to TRBJ2-1; 11 bases align to TRBD1. The CDR3 is 16 residues long. Losses at the gene ends were 6 bases for V and 3 bases for J; bases not matched to a gene: 7. Germline CDR1 is MNHEY and CDR2 is SVGEGT. CDR3 sequence reads: CASRVLGQGDYNEQFF. The CDR3 nucleotides are TGTGCCAGCAGAGTCCTGGGACAGGGGGACTACAATGAGCAGTTCTTC.

This chain joins TRBV4-3 and TRBJ2-7, with D tentatively TRBD1 (6 bases). The CDR3 runs to 15 residues. Germline lookup yields CDR1 LGHNA and CDR2 YSLEER. Trimming removed 1 base at V and 0 bases at J, with 10 bases between. Here the CDR3 reads CASSQGPQGSYEQYF. CDR3 in DNA: TGCGCCAGCAGCCAAGGCCCACAGGGCTCCTACGAGCAGTACTTC.

A few counts support this clonotype. The chain uses TRBV28 and TRBJ2-3; D tentatively fits TRBD1 or TRBD2 (5 bases each). CDR3 length equals 14 residues. V shed 5 bases and J shed 6 bases, with 15 bases lying between them. From germline, CDR1 is MDHEN and CDR2 SYDVKM. CDR3 sequence reads: CASSRQIRGDTQYF. CDR3 bases: TGTGCCAGCAGTCGACAGATTAGAGGGGATACGCAGTATTTT.

V gene TRBV20-1 combines with J gene TRBJ2-1, with TRBD2 matching 7 bases. The ends lost 7 bases at V and 2 bases at J; junction bases unmatched: 11. This CDR3 comprises 15 residues. The germline V gene has CDR1 DFQATT and CDR2 SNEGSKA (reference sequence). DNA for the CDR3: TGCAGTGTTCCGCAGCGGGGTAGGACCTACAATGAGCAGTTCTTC. The encoded protein is CSVPQRGRTYNEQFF.

Only one count was recorded for this clonotype. This sequence joins TRBV28 and TRBJ2-3; 11 nucleotides agree with TRBD2. Trimming took 9 bases from V and 0 from J; bases not matched to a gene: 5. Germline loops: CDR1 MDHEN, CDR2 SYDVKM. The length of the CDR3 is 15 residues. For the CDR3, the DNA is TGTGCCAGTCATAGCGGGGGGGCTAGCACAGATACGCAGTATTTT. Encoded protein: CASHSGGASTDTQYF. The complete variable domain, with remaining parts taken from reference TRBV28 and TRBJ2-3, reads DVKVTQSSRYLVKRTGEKVFLECVQDMDHENMFWYRQDPGLGLRLIYFSYDVKMKEKGDIPEGYSVSREKKERFSLILESASTNQTSMYLCASHSGGASTDTQYFGPGTRLTVL.

This clonotype was found once. This rearrangement joins TRBV4-2 to TRBJ2-6; D is uncertain. Trimming took 0 bases from V and 10 from J, leaving 16 bases between them. This CDR3 has 16 amino acids. Germline values: CDR1 LGHNA, CDR2 YNFKEQ. CDR3 amino acids: CASSQERSGGLNVLTF. As DNA, the CDR3 is TGTGCCAGCAGCCAAGAAAGGTCAGGCGGATTAAACGTCCTGACTTTC.

A remark on this clonotype: This may be a read error, as it is one base from a much larger clone. This chain uses TRBV11-2 with TRBJ2-1, with 8 bases lining up with TRBD2. J was trimmed by 4 bases and V by 1 base; bases with no gene match: 6. Germline V gene sequence: CDR1 SGHAT, CDR2 FQNNGV. The CDR3 has 16 residues. The CDR3 bases are TGTGCCAGCAGCTTAGTTCGGGCGGGGGGATACAATGAGCAGTTCTTC. Its protein product is CASSLVRAGGYNEQFF.